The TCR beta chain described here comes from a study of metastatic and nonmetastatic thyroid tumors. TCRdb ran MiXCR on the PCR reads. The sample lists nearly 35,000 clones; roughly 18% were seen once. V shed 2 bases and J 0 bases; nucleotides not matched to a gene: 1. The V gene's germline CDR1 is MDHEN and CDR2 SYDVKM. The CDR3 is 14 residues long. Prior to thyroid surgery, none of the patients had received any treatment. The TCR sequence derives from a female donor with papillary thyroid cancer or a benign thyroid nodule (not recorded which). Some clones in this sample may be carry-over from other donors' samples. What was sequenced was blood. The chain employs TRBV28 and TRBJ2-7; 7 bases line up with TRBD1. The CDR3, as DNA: TGTGCCAGCAGTTTAGGGGACAGCTCCTACGAGCAGTACTTC. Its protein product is CASSLGDSSYEQYF. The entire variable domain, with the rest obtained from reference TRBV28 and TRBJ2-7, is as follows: DVKVTQSSRYLVKRTGEKVFLECVQDMDHENMFWYRQDPGLGLRLIYFSYDVKMKEKGDIPEGYSVSREKKERFSLILESASTNQTSMYLCASSLGDSSYEQYFGPGTRLTVT.